This entry lists 7 T cell receptor beta chains sequenced from one sample in a study of cytomegalovirus exposure and HLA in healthy donors. Repertoires were generated with immunoSEQ multiplex PCR, while TCRdb's copy carries only in-frame clones and drops some. The data hold around 95,000 clones, with 85% observed a single time. Sequenced input: PBMCs. The receptors derive from a man aged 18 to 29 in good health and CMV-seropositive.

The chain is built from TRBV28 and TRBJ1-5, with TRBD1 identical over 8 bases. After removal of 6 bases from V and 5 bases from J, the junction contained 9 bases not matched to a gene. The CDR3 covers 15 residues. Germline V gene lookup returns CDR1 MDHEN and CDR2 SYDVKM. DNA of the CDR3: TGTGCCAGCAGCCGAACCGGGACAGGCTATCAGCCCCAGCATTTT. This encodes CASSRTGTGYQPQHF. The full variable domain, completed using reference TRBV28 and TRBJ1-5, is DVKVTQSSRYLVKRTGEKVFLECVQDMDHENMFWYRQDPGLGLRLIYFSYDVKMKEKGDIPEGYSVSREKKERFSLILESASTNQTSMYLCASSRTGTGYQPQHFGDGTRLSIL.

This sequence joins TRBV7-3 and TRBJ2-1; 11 bases agree with TRBD2. Per germline, CDR1 SGHTA and CDR2 FQGTGA. The junction had 5 bases not matched to a gene; V was cut back by 0 bases and J by 7 bases. This CDR3 contains 16 residues. CDR3 region: CASSLTGLAASNEQFF. The DNA for the CDR3 is TGTGCCAGCAGCTTAACGGGACTAGCGGCCTCTAATGAGCAGTTCTTC.

The V call is TRBV6-1, the J call TRBJ2-5, with 12 bases lining up with TRBD1. Trimming took 3 bases from V and 4 from J; bases not matched to a gene: 0. This CDR3 region has 14 residues. Germline V lookup: CDR1 MNHNS, CDR2 SASEGT. The CDR3 here is CASSEGQGAETQYF. CDR3 nucleotide sequence: TGTGCCAGCAGTGAGGGACAGGGGGCAGAGACCCAGTACTTC.

The chain employs TRBV7-6 and TRBJ2-6, with D possibly TRBD2 on 5 matching bases. CDR1 and CDR2 (germline): SGHVS, FNYEAQ. Trimming took off 4 bases at V and 0 bases at J, with 22 bases between the two ends. The CDR3 length is 20 residues. DNA for the CDR3: TGTGCCAGCAGCTCCACTGCTGGTATTAGCGCGCTCTCTGGGGCCAACGTCCTGACTTTC. This gives the protein CASSSTAGISALSGANVLTF.

V gene TRBV6-6 combines with J gene TRBJ2-2; D may be TRBD1 (6 bases). This CDR3 contains 14 residues. Germline CDR1 is MNHNY and CDR2 is SVGAGI (reference sequence). The V end was cut by 5 bases, the J end by 8 bases, with 15 bases between. CDR3 region: CASSKLQGSGELFF. For the CDR3, the DNA is TGTGCCAGCAGTAAACTACAGGGTTCGGGGGAGCTGTTTTTT.

This clone was observed a handful of times. This chain uses TRBV4-2 with TRBJ1-2; TRBD1 matches at 8 bases. The V gene end was trimmed by 4 bases and the J gene end by 7 bases; junction bases not matched to a gene: 8. The CDR3 has 14 residues. The germline V gene has CDR1 LGHNA and CDR2 YNFKEQ. The CDR3 region is CASSPMGQARGYTF. The DNA for the CDR3 is TGTGCCAGCAGCCCAATGGGACAGGCTCGTGGCTACACCTTC.

This chain uses TRBV9 with TRBJ1-4; 7 bases are a match to TRBD1. Germline V gene data show CDR1 as SGDLS and CDR2 as YYNGEE. The CDR3 runs to 13 residues. Trimming removed 4 bases from V and 7 bases from J; junction bases left unmatched: 4. In DNA form, the CDR3 reads TGTGCCAGCAGCCGTGGGACAGTTGAAAAACTGTTTTTT. Amino acid sequence: CASSRGTVEKLFF.